This is a list of T cell receptor beta chains from one sample in a study of T cell responses to AZD1222 COVID-19 vaccine. Sequencing was performed with immunoSEQ multiplex PCR; in TCRdb, only in-frame clones are kept and a portion is missing. The table shows about 110,000 clones, with 87% occurring only once. This specimen consisted of peripheral blood, obtained on day 0 of AZD1222 vaccination. These receptors originate from an adult in good health. Both conserved end residues are part of each CDR3. For some rows the clone size is stated as once, few or many, or as a class when expanded; others skip it.

>.|TRBV7-8|TRBJ1-4
CASSLGGHTEEKLFF
>.|TRBV28|TRBJ2-7
CASSDGGTFEQYF
>.|TRBV3-1/TRBV3-2|TRBJ1-1
CASSQDPNTEAFF
>.|TRBV6-5|TRBJ2-1
CASRKTSSYNEQFF
>few|TRBV28|TRBJ1-1
CASSLRQMNTEAFF
>once|TRBV9|TRBJ1-2
CASSGQRDYGYTF
>.|TRBV4-2|TRBJ2-7
CASSQLTSGSGYEQYF
>.|TRBV4-1|TRBJ2-5
CASSQLSTGEETQYF
>few|TRBV28|TRBJ1-3
CASTTDRESSLTAPGNTIYF
>few|TRBV4-1|TRBJ1-5
CASSQDSMQGNQPQHF
>.|TRBV18|TRBJ2-7
CASSPRIGDEQYF
>.|TRBV3-1/TRBV3-2|TRBJ1-3
CASAGLTGNTIYF
>.|TRBV6-2/TRBV6-3|TRBJ2-4
CASSSLPLAKNIQYF
>.|TRBV6-5|TRBJ1-2
CASRASGGNYGYTF
>once|TRBV7-2|TRBJ1-5
CASSLVALNQPQHF
>once|TRBV5-1|TRBJ2-5
CASSLGASGSRETQYF
>.|TRBV6-1|TRBJ2-2
CASSVGLAGYTGELFF
>.|TRBV11-1|TRBJ2-7
CASSLPGRSYEQYF
>.|TRBV5-4|TRBJ2-2
CASSYGRRTGELFF
>.|TRBV2|TRBJ2-2
CASSGEATGTTNTGELFF
>once|TRBV14|TRBJ1-5
CASSHPTPASNQPQHF
>.|TRBV28|TRBJ1-1
CASSLYQGWAFF
>.|TRBV7-9|TRBJ1-6
CASSLADRGYNSPLHF
>.|TRBV10-3|TRBJ1-5
CAISEGNQPQHF
>few|TRBV13|TRBJ1-6
CASSSGASYSPLHF
>.|TRBV24-1|TRBJ2-7
CATSDSKGLEYEQYF
>few|TRBV27|TRBJ2-7
CASSPGQNYEQYF
>.|TRBV19|TRBJ2-3
CASSPRGLASDTQYF
>.|TRBV24-1|TRBJ2-5
CATSDSAGGGLETQYF
>.|TRBV4-1|TRBJ2-7
CASSQDVTRYEQYF
>.|TRBV29-1|TRBJ1-2
CSAGTAGRYTF
>.|TRBV27|TRBJ1-1
CASSRYKNTEAFF
>.|TRBV11-2|TRBJ2-3
CASSTGLPTDTQYF
>once|TRBV2|TRBJ2-5
CASSAGQGRGAQYF
>.|TRBV11-2|TRBJ1-6
CASSGQGNSPLHF
>.|TRBV15|TRBJ2-5
CATSRGQKVETQYF
>.|TRBV2|TRBJ2-1
CASSPVNNEQFF
>.|TRBV7-2|TRBJ2-3
CASSLVGGAADTQYF
>once|TRBV28|TRBJ1-1
CASSPAGTGWIEAFF
>once|TRBV25-1|TRBJ2-5
CASSEGWGGGQETQYF
>.|TRBV5-1|TRBJ1-4
CASSHPTLRDEKLFF
>.|TRBV27|TRBJ2-1
CASSFRRTSGGAWNEQFF
>.|TRBV11-1|TRBJ2-2
CASSLVENLNTGELFF
>.|TRBV14|TRBJ1-2
CASSQRQTNYGYTF
>.|TRBV3-1/TRBV3-2|TRBJ2-7
CASSQNRGYEQYF
>.|TRBV5-1|TRBJ2-2
CASSLRTGDTGELFF